Shown below are 5 T cell receptor beta chains from a single sample sequenced in a study of T cell responses to AZD1222 COVID-19 vaccine. Clones were read by immunoSEQ multiplex PCR, and TCRdb kept only the in-frame ones, dropping some. The sample holds 80,000 or so clones; about 90% are singletons and the top ten take 1.5%. Specimen: peripheral blood, collected on day 0 of AZD1222 vaccination. All receptors derive from an adult in good health.

The chain links TRBV28 to TRBJ1-2; 9 bases fit TRBD1. Germline V lookup: CDR1 MDHEN, CDR2 SYDVKM. V lost 5 bases and J lost 8; bases outside the gene matches: 9. The CDR3 runs to 14 residues. The CDR3 DNA reads TGTGCCAGCAGTCGACAGGGGGGTCTGTGGGGCTACACCTTC. It encodes CASSRQGGLWGYTF.

V is TRBV20-1 and J is TRBJ1-1; D is unresolved. Germline V gives CDR1 DFQATT, CDR2 SNEGSKA (reference sequence). The CDR3 contains 13 residues. V gave up 3 bases and J gave up 5 bases, with 13 bases separating them. As DNA, the CDR3 is TGCAGTGCTAGTGGGTTACCCGGAACTGAAGCTTTCTTT. This codes for CSASGLPGTEAFF.

The chain couples TRBV4-1 to TRBJ2-7; 8 bases are shared with TRBD2. This CDR3 has 19 residues. CDR1 and CDR2 from the germline V gene are MGHRA and YSYEKL. V gave up 0 bases and J gave up 2 bases; unmatched junction bases: 15. Here the CDR3 DNA reads TGCGCCAGCAGCCAAGATCCGGACAGTGCGGGAGGAACCACCTACGAGCAGTACTTC. Translated: CASSQDPDSAGGTTYEQYF.

DNA for the CDR3: TGCGCCAGCAGCTTTCTAGCTCCAAACACTGAAGCTTTCTTT. It encodes CASSFLAPNTEAFF. The gene calls are TRBV5-1 and TRBJ1-1; D unclear. This CDR3 comprises 14 residues. Germline V CDR1 and CDR2: SGHRS, YFSETQ. The V end lost 2 bases, the J end lost 2 bases, and 10 bases lay between the germline ends.

The V and J genes are TRBV2 and TRBJ2-3; no definite D call. This CDR3 region has 13 residues. The germline CDR1 and CDR2 sequences are SNHLY and FYNNEI. V lost 9 bases and J 0 bases, leaving 10 bases between the germline ends. The CDR3 DNA is TGTGCCAGTGGGTTGGTTAGCACAGATACGCAGTATTTT. It encodes CASGLVSTDTQYF.